This section outlines one T cell receptor beta chain sequence together with its context. TCRdb independently ran MiXCR on the 5' RACE reads; one entry per CDR3 protein. The sample lists some 560,000 distinct CDR3 sequences; around 16% were seen once. The data stem from a study of T cells after yellow fever vaccination. Germline V gene data show CDR1 as LGHDT and CDR2 as YNNKEL (reference sequence). With V trimmed by 3 bases and J by 5 bases, 9 bases remained unmatched. The CDR3 is made up of 16 amino acids. This TCR was recovered from a man in his late teens or twenties who received the YFV17D yellow fever vaccine. Sequenced here: PBMCs, sampled 5 to 6 days after the first yellow fever vaccination. The chain links TRBV3-1 to TRBJ2-5; 10 bases map to TRBD2. CDR3 in DNA: TGTGCCAGCAGCCACAGACTAGCGGGCCTGCGGGAGACCCAGTACTTC. Protein product: CASSHRLAGLRETQYF.